These 20 T cell receptor beta chains were all obtained from the same sample, sequenced in a study of cytomegalovirus exposure and HLA in healthy donors. Only in-frame clones appear in the TCRdb table, and some are missing; sequencing was by immunoSEQ multiplex PCR. This sample has over 55,000 clones, with 75% to 95% found just once. Sequencing was carried out using PBMCs. The origin of the receptors is a man aged 18 to 30 in good health and CMV-seronegative.

This sequence joins TRBV6-5 and TRBJ2-3, with 7 bases aligning to TRBD1. CDR1 MNHEY and CDR2 SVGAGI come from the germline V gene. The CDR3 extends over 16 amino acids. V lost 4 bases and J lost 0; bases outside the gene matches: 7. The CDR3 loop reads CASSSGQLGSTDTQYF. The CDR3 DNA sequence: TGTGCCAGCAGTTCGGGACAGTTGGGGAGCACAGATACGCAGTATTTT.

The count of this clone is one. CDR3 protein: CASSSPGTGNEQYF. For the CDR3, the DNA is TGTGCCAGCAGCTCCCCCGGGACAGGGAACGAGCAGTACTTC. V is TRBV7-9 and J is TRBJ2-7; TRBD1 matches 9 bases. V shed 4 bases and J 5 bases; nucleotides not matched to a gene: 6. The CDR3 has 14 residues. Germline-derived CDR1 and CDR2 are SEHNR and FQNEAQ (reference sequence).

The chain couples TRBV10-3 to TRBJ2-3; 11 bases map to TRBD2. The CDR3 totals 14 residues. Germline loops: CDR1 ENHRY, CDR2 SYGVKD. Trimming at V came to 6 bases and at J to 2 bases, leaving 1 base not matched to a gene. This chain's CDR3 is CAIRGLADTDTQYF. DNA of the CDR3: TGTGCCATCAGGGGACTAGCGGACACAGATACGCAGTATTTT.

The rearrangement links TRBV28 to TRBJ2-1; D perhaps matches TRBD1 (8 bases). The V end lost 2 bases, the J end lost 0 bases, and 11 bases lay between the germline ends. The CDR3 sequence is 16 residues long. Germline V CDR1 and CDR2: MDHEN, SYDVKM. CDR3 sequence (DNA): TGTGCCAGCAGTTTAAGCGGGACAGGCTCCTACAATGAGCAGTTCTTC. Residues: CASSLSGTGSYNEQFF. The variable domain in full, completed from reference TRBV28 and TRBJ2-1, reads DVKVTQSSRYLVKRTGEKVFLECVQDMDHENMFWYRQDPGLGLRLIYFSYDVKMKEKGDIPEGYSVSREKKERFSLILESASTNQTSMYLCASSLSGTGSYNEQFFGPGTRLTVL.

The chain joins TRBV4-1 to TRBJ2-3, with 9 bases aligning to TRBD1. J was trimmed by 0 bases and V by 1 base; bases with no gene match: 8. The length of the CDR3 is 18 residues. The V gene's germline CDR1 is MGHRA and CDR2 YSYEKL. CDR3 bases: TGCGCCAGCAGCCAAGTTTGGCTCGGGACAGGGAGCACAGATACGCAGTATTTT. It translates to CASSQVWLGTGSTDTQYF.

The chain is built from TRBV5-1 and TRBJ2-2, with D possibly matching TRBD1 (6 bases). Trimming left V 4 bases short and J 4 bases short, with 11 bases between. The CDR3 has 14 amino acids. In germline, CDR1 is SGHRS, CDR2 YFSETQ. CDR3 protein: CASSLQGRTGELFF. The DNA for the CDR3 is TGCGCCAGCAGCCTCCAGGGGCGCACCGGGGAGCTGTTTTTT.

This clone was found once. In nucleotides, the CDR3 is TGTGCCAGCAGCCCCGACAGGGGGCGGGAGCTGTTTTTT. Protein product: CASSPDRGRELFF. The chain carries TRBV11-2 and TRBJ2-2, with TRBD1 identical over 10 bases. CDR1 SGHAT and CDR2 FQNNGV come from the germline V gene. The CDR3 is made up of 13 amino acids. The trim removed 5 bases at V and 9 bases at J, leaving 3 bases unmatched.

This clone is medium-sized in the sample. This rearrangement joins TRBV6-5 to TRBJ1-2, with D perhaps TRBD1 (6 bases). Trimming cost V 9 bases and J 0 bases, with 17 bases left between them. The V gene's germline CDR1 is MNHEY and CDR2 SVGAGI. The CDR3 consists of 15 residues. The CDR3 spells CASGPQGKANYGYTF. The DNA of the CDR3 is TGTGCCAGTGGCCCTCAGGGGAAGGCTAACTATGGCTACACCTTC.

The chain uses TRBV5-8 and TRBJ2-2; 7 bases agree with TRBD1. This CDR3 contains 18 residues. J gave up 1 base and V 2 bases, and 11 bases lay outside the gene matches. Per the germline V gene, CDR1 is SGHTS and CDR2 is YDEGEE. CDR3 region: CASSLLIRTGLNTGELFF. The DNA of the CDR3 is TGTGCCAGCAGCTTACTAATTAGGACAGGCCTGAACACCGGGGAGCTGTTTTTT.

The rearrangement links TRBV5-1 to TRBJ2-7, with 9 bases identical to TRBD1. Germline CDR1 SGHRS, CDR2 YFSETQ. There are 18 residues in the CDR3. With 2 bases clipped from V and 1 base from J, the junction kept 13 bases outside the gene matches. The CDR3 sequence is CASSLGPQGQGSSYEQYF. CDR3 in DNA: TGCGCCAGCAGCTTAGGGCCACAGGGACAGGGATCATCCTACGAGCAGTACTTC.

The rearrangement links TRBV5-6 to TRBJ2-7; possible D gene TRBD1, 6 bases. Per the germline V gene, CDR1 is SGHDT and CDR2 is YYEEEE. With 6 bases removed from V and 0 bases from J, the gap between germline ends came to 13 bases. The CDR3 runs to 14 residues. CDR3 loop: CASTRTVSSYEQYF. The CDR3 DNA reads TGTGCCAGCACCAGGACAGTAAGCTCCTACGAGCAGTACTTC. The variable domain in full, completed from reference TRBV5-6 and TRBJ2-7, reads DAGVTQSPTHLIKTRGQQVTLRCSPKSGHDTVSWYQQALGQGPQFIFQYYEEEERQRGNFPDRFSGHQFPNYSSELNVNALLLGDSALYLCASTRTVSSYEQYFGPGTRLTVT.

The chain uses TRBV5-4 and TRBJ1-2; 9 bases agree with TRBD1. The CDR3 contains 14 residues. Germline values: CDR1 SGHNT, CDR2 YYREEE (reference sequence). The V and J ends lost 3 bases and 6 bases, in that order; junction bases with no gene match: 6. The CDR3 DNA is TGTGCCAGCAGCTCAGACAGGGGGATGAATGGCTACACCTTC. Translating it yields CASSSDRGMNGYTF. The full variable domain, completed using reference TRBV5-4 and TRBJ1-2, is ETGVTQSPTHLIKTRGQQVTLRCSSQSGHNTVSWYQQALGQGPQFIFQYYREEENGRGNFPPRFSGLQFPNYSSELNVNALELDDSALYLCASSSDRGMNGYTFGSGTRLTVV.

The chain employs TRBV19 and TRBJ2-7; D ambiguous. Germline CDR1 is LNHDA and CDR2 is SQIVND (reference sequence). The CDR3 extends over 13 amino acids. V dropped 5 bases and J dropped 0 bases, with 8 bases sitting between them. The CDR3 spells CASSPPGSYEQYF. The CDR3 region has the DNA TGTGCCAGTAGTCCCCCGGGCTCCTACGAGCAGTACTTC.

The V gene is TRBV18, the J gene TRBJ1-2; D may be TRBD1 (5 bases). Per germline, CDR1 KGHSH and CDR2 LQKENI. This CDR3 region has 15 residues. The V and J ends lost 3 bases and 4 bases respectively, with 15 bases between them. The CDR3 protein is CASSPSRDYSYGYTF. CDR3 DNA: TGTGCCAGCTCACCGTCCAGGGATTACAGCTATGGCTACACCTTC.

On this clone itself: A read error may produce the germline difference seen at one junction end. V is TRBV7-7 and J is TRBJ2-7; the match to TRBD2 covers 10 bases. Germline CDR1 and CDR2: SSHAT and FNYEAQ (reference sequence). The CDR3 sequence is 14 residues long. The CDR3 region is CASSLAGTSAEQYF. The CDR3 nucleotides read TGTGCTAGCAGCTTAGCCGGGACTAGCGCCGAGCAGTACTTC. Looking up the rest from reference TRBV7-7 and TRBJ2-7 gives the full variable domain: GAGVSQSPRYKVTKRGQDVTLRCDPISSHATLYWYQQALGQGPEFLTYFNYEAQPDKSGLPSDRFSAERPEGSISTLTIQRTEQRDSAMYRCASSLAGTSAEQYFGPGTRLTVT.

The V gene is TRBV28, the J gene TRBJ1-2; weak D call: TRBD1 (6 bases). The CDR3 length is 16 residues. Per the germline V gene, CDR1 is MDHEN and CDR2 is SYDVKM. Trimming shortened V by 5 bases and J by 1 base, and 17 bases separated the two germline ends. The CDR3 region is CASSVQGSYLNYGYTF. CDR3 nucleotide sequence: TGTGCCAGCAGTGTGCAGGGGTCCTACCTTAACTATGGCTACACCTTC.

The chain carries TRBV29-1 and TRBJ2-1, with 8 bases that match TRBD1. The CDR3 loop spans 12 amino acids. With 5 bases clipped from V and 7 bases from J, the junction kept 4 bases outside the gene matches. Germline V lookup: CDR1 SQVTM, CDR2 ANQGSEA. This CDR3 is CSVRTGSNEQFF. The DNA of the CDR3 is TGCAGCGTTAGGACAGGGTCTAATGAGCAGTTCTTC.

The chain has TRBV6-5 and TRBJ2-7; D not certain. V lost 6 bases to trimming and J lost 0 bases, with 12 bases between them. Germline lookup yields CDR1 MNHEY and CDR2 SVGAGI. The CDR3 sequence is 14 residues long. DNA of the CDR3: TGTGCCAGCAGGGGCGCTGCCAGCTCCTACGAGCAGTACTTC. Amino acids: CASRGAASSYEQYF.

This clone was detected only once. The J gene is TRBJ1-5, the V gene TRBV28; D is unclear. The CDR3 covers 12 residues. CDR1 is MDHEN, CDR2 SYDVKM, per germline. V was pared by 3 bases and J by 5 bases, with 5 bases between. For the CDR3, the DNA is TGTGCCAGCAGTTTTCGTTATCAGCCCCAGCATTTT. Encoded protein: CASSFRYQPQHF.

This chain connects TRBV28 to TRBJ1-4; 7 nucleotides align to TRBD1. Germline V gives CDR1 MDHEN, CDR2 SYDVKM. The CDR3 runs to 14 residues. V dropped 2 bases and J dropped 8; count of bases not matched to a gene: 5. In nucleotides, the CDR3 is TGTGCCAGCAGTTTAAGTAGGGGGCGCGAAAAACTGTTTTTT. It codes for CASSLSRGREKLFF.